One T cell receptor beta chain is described in this entry. No cognate antigen has been identified for it. Per-nucleotide qualities are absent, and no much larger clonotype sits a single base away. For CDR1 and CDR2, the germline V gene (reference sequence) lists MNHEY and SMNVEV. V drops 0 bases and J drops 2 bases, leaving 10 bases in between. From cysteine to phenylalanine, the CDR3 is 15 amino acids long. Here the CDR3 DNA is all that survives: 45 bases in frame from base 1. These data are taken from a study of cytomegalovirus exposure and HLA in healthy donors (TCRdb year 2017). In the study overall: In an earlier analysis of some 610 of the donors, under 300 Gb of sequence data and 117 million unique TCR beta sequences from 180 million or so T cells were reported. To predict cytomegalovirus infection status, the study combined high-throughput TCR immunosequencing, statistical association of individual TCRs with disease status, and machine learning. The genetic ancestry cluster associated with self-reported Caucasian donors included about 81% of the roughly 400 genotyped donors. Among a few hundred genotyped donors of the cohort, an average of around 240,000 unique TCR beta nucleotide sequences were sequenced per donor, roughly a sixth of them non-productive. HLA typing covered class I and class II loci at four-digit resolution. Alongside the repertoire data, information on donor age, sex, ethnicity and CMV serostatus was compiled. Because of strong linkage in the cohort, four or five DR-DQ haplotypes were treated as single units for association and clustering. A later analysis re-analyzed previously published TCR beta repertoires from about 600 donors and added high-resolution HLA genotyping to study TCR occurrence patterns. To decide whether each TCR beta V gene segment behaved as functional or pseudogenic, an earlier analysis of some 540 of the donors relied on high-throughput TCR beta sequencing. Rather than drawing on any new phenotypic data, the later analysis identified candidate immune exposures from TCR beta sequences and the way those sequences occurred across donors. All discovery cohort repertoires had been generated on a single sequencing platform. The study was designed to test whether signatures of past pathogen exposure could be identified by cataloging public T cell receptors. An early release covering approximately 600 HLA-typed donors comprised about 310 gigabases of sequencing data and roughly 85 million unique TCR sequences. Genome-wide SNP genotypes for about 65% of the roughly 670 donors were used in a later genetic analysis, which treated that subset as a discovery cohort. The number of typed donors differed by locus: about 629-630 for A, B, C, DRB1 and DQB1; 522 for DQA1; approximately 600 for DPA1; and approximately 450 for DPB1. The study profiled the T cell repertoires of hundreds of subjects by immunosequencing and related them to cytomegalovirus serostatus. In addition to the first cohort of 500 to 850 subjects, a separate validation cohort of some 120 different subjects was used. General conclusions and limits of the study: The authors suggested that the approach could potentially be extended to other disease states and immunological phenotypes. Compared with equally common non-associated chains, HLA-associated TCR beta chains in a later analysis were more clonally expanded and had lower generation probabilities. In a later genetic analysis, fewer N-insertions in productive TCRs were reported among donors in an Asian-associated ancestry cluster than the roughly 700-donor mean. In an earlier analysis of approximately 590 of the donors, most TCR beta V segments were observed in productive rearrangements about 87% or about 30% of the time, broadly matching IMGT annotations. At a false discovery rate of 0.05, a later analysis linked around 17,000 TCR beta sequences to specific HLA alleles. The classifier was reported to diagnose cytomegalovirus status with high specificity and sensitivity in both the original and validation cohorts. A further reported finding was that TCR beta sequences accurately predicted the HLA-A and HLA-B alleles for most subjects in the first cohort. Some IMGT-functional V segments, including TRBV6-2 and TRBV6-3, could not be told apart with the 87-base-pair reads, so those segments were excluded. Presence/absence analyses assumed roughly uniform sequencing depth across donors, an assumption that may not hold. In a later analysis, TCR association rates were found to vary across HLA loci, with the most associated TCRs seen for DRB1 alleles and the fewest for HLA-C alleles. A cluster of highly shared sequence variants was judged likely to represent a technical artifact of the sequencing pipeline. Correlated functional status among segregating V segments might be attributable to linkage disequilibrium, but an unknown experimental factor could not be ruled out. In a later genetic analysis, a missense DCLRE1C variant was associated with V-gene and J-gene trimming of TCR beta chains, and the association was replicated in an independent cohort. For the cohort, immune exposure information was limited to CMV serostatus. HLA typing was unavailable for some donors at each locus, so association tests used only the typed subset. Most TCR sequences were seen in very few donors, while some public TCRs were found in many individuals. In a later analysis, most CMV-associated TCR beta chains were found to appear HLA-restricted, with HLA associations seemingly driven largely by CMV exposure. In vitro tests confirmed that a few of the cytomegalovirus-associated TCR beta chains recognize cytomegalovirus antigens. The earlier analysis of approximately 590 of the donors excluded approximately 15 rarely observed V segments, including chromosome 9 orphons, because counts were too low. When HLA alleles, especially DR and DQ, strongly co-occurred, attributing TCR associations to individual alleles was difficult. In this cohort, only TCR beta chains were sequenced, and detectable features were limited by the absence of alpha or paired-chain data. A total of 150 to 200 TCR beta chains were listed by the study as associated with cytomegalovirus. A later analysis reported that several top co-occurrence clusters appeared linked to parvovirus B19, influenza, CMV and Epstein-Barr virus.

The cohort was made up of approximately 670 healthy bone marrow donors. At the time of sampling, every cohort member was nominally healthy, though immune exposures that went unrecorded were likely present. The donor was CMV seropositive and was included in the group of around 300 seropositive cohort members. A peripheral blood sample was provided by each donor, and peripheral blood mononuclear cells were used for TCR beta sequencing. The Qiagen DNeasy Blood Extraction Kit was used to extract genomic DNA from the blood cell samples. Library preparation was by the immunoSEQ multiplex PCR assay. The multiplex PCR relied on a mix of 60 forward primers for TCR Vbeta segments and 13 reverse primers for TCR Jbeta segments. Amplification of the CDR3 region of rearranged TCR beta genes was performed with a multiplex PCR assay on genomic DNA. Amplified TCR beta libraries were sequenced as 87-base-pair reads on the Illumina HiSeq System. Under the source paper's analysis protocol: A later analysis counted some 80 million unique TCR beta chains across the approximately 700 repertoires, and some 11 million of these chains were shared by at least two donors. A nearest-neighbor algorithm error-corrected the raw reads and collapsed the reads into unique sequences, merging closely related sequences to remove PCR and sequencing errors. V, D and J gene segments were assigned by aligning CDR3 sequences to IMGT reference sequences. For a sequence to be retained, a match of at least six nucleotides to both a V gene segment and a J gene segment was required. A rearrangement counted as productive if the CDR3 had no stop codons and remained in frame with V and J, and every other rearrangement counted as non-productive. CDR3 was defined by IMGT convention, running from the second conserved V-encoded cysteine to the conserved J-encoded phenylalanine. Sequences without an unambiguous match to a single V gene segment were excluded from the earlier analysis of a few hundred of the donors. In an earlier analysis of 587 of the donors, V segments were called functional above 56.7% productive rearrangements and were called segregating when the between-donor standard deviation exceeded 5%. To diagnose cytomegalovirus status from the catalog of TCR beta chain sequences, a statistical classification framework was built. In a later analysis, TCR nucleotide sequences were compared against IMGT/GENE-DB human TR gene sequences so that V and J genes could be assigned. Using the TCRdist pipeline, a later analysis assigned CDR3 sequences along with most-parsimonious VDJ recombination scenarios. A later analysis defined each TCR beta chain by its CDR3 amino acid sequence plus V-gene family, and excluded reads lacking a unique V-gene family. In a later analysis, nearly 600 highly shared, low-generation-probability nucleotide sequences were removed to address suspected cross-contamination and a sequencing artifact. For each public chain, a later analysis derived a clonal expansion index from normalized ranks of inferred template counts within each repertoire. In a later analysis, generation probabilities were computed with a VDJ recombination model fitted to out-of-frame rearrangements, and the resulting probabilities were checked against IGoR. In a later analysis, hypergeometric tests were used to score TCR-TCR, TCR-HLA and TCR-CMV co-occurrence, with a repertoire-size bias correction applied to TCR pairs. To estimate false discovery rates, a later analysis permuted the HLA or CMV assignments 20 times. In a later analysis, co-occurring TCRs were grouped using DBSCAN, with TCRdist sequence similarity added in when clustering inside HLA-allele-positive subsets. Repertoires with fewer than 30,000 or more than 120,000 public chains were left out of co-occurrence clustering, as were about 5 repertoires with anomalous nucleotide sharing. The table comes from immuneACCESS by way of TCRdb, which keeps in-frame sequences with V and J called. Part of the clones is missing from these tables; in studies checked, under half for an unresolved V gene and the rest for unknown reasons. Clonal size and the V and J genes are those of that table, whereas D and trimming came from the DNA. The sample table contains some 130,000 clones; only one count was recorded for 77% of them. The top ten hold around 4% of the sample.

This chain is built from TRBV27 and TRBJ1-2; the D segment could be TRBD1, given 5 matching bases. The TCR sequence derives from a male donor in good health and CMV-seropositive. Source material: PBMCs. The CDR3: CASSLSGAPNYGYTF. The DNA sequence reads TGTGCCAGCAGTTTATCAGGGGCCCCCAACTATGGCTACACCTTC.